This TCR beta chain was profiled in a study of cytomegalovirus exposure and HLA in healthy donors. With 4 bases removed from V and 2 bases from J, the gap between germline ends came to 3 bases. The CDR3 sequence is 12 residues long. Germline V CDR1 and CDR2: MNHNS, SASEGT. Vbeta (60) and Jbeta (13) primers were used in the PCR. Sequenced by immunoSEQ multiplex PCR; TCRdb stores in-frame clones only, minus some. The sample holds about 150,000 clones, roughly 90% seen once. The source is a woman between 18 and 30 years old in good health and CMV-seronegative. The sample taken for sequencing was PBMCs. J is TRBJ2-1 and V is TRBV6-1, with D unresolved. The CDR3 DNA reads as TGTGCCAGCAGTGGGCCCTACAATGAGCAGTTCTTC. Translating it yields CASSGPYNEQFF.